What follows is one TCR beta chain and its context. Its antigen is currently unknown. The data were obtained in a study of cytomegalovirus exposure and HLA in healthy donors. Findings and caveats of the study: Later analysis showed most CMV-associated TCR beta chains appearing HLA-restricted. The authors listed 164 TCR beta chains as cytomegalovirus-associated.

CDR1 is SGHAT and CDR2 is FQNNGV in the germline V gene. V was clipped by 4 bases and J by 8 bases, with 11 bases between them. The CDR3 is made up of 12 amino acids. Both 60 Vbeta primers and 13 Jbeta primers went into the PCR. Here immunoSEQ multiplex PCR was the method, and the copy in TCRdb shows in-frame clones only, minus some. The sample consists of about 98,000 clones, 75% to 85% of them appearing once. The specimen was PBMCs. This TCR came from a man aged 18 to 35 in good health and CMV-seropositive. The chain employs TRBV11-2 and TRBJ1-1; D gene uncertain. CDR3: CASSSNEREAFF. CDR3 coding DNA: TGTGCCAGCAGCTCCAACGAGAGGGAAGCTTTCTTT.